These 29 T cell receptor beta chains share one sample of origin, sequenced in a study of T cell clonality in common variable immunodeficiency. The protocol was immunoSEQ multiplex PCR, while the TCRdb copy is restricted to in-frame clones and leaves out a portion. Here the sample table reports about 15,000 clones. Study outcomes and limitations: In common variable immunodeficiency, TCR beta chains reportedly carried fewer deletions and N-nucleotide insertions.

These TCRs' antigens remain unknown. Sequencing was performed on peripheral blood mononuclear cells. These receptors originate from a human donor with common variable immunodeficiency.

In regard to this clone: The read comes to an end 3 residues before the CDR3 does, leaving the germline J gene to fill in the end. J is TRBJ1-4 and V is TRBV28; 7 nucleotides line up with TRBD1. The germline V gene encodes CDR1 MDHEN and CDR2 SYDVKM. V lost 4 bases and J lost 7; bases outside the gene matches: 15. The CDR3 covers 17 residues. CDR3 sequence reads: CASSSPGQSDSREKLFF. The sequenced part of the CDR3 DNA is TGTGCCAGCAGTTCACCGGGACAGTCCGATTCACGTGAAAAA.

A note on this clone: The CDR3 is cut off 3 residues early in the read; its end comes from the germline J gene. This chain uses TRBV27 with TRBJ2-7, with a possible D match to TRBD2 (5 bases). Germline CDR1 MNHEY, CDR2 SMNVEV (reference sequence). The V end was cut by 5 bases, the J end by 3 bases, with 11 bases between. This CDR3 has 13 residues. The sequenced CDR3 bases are TGTGCCAGCAGTCGTCCGGGGAGCTACGAG. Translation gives CASSRPGSYE. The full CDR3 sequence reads CASSRPGSYEQYF.

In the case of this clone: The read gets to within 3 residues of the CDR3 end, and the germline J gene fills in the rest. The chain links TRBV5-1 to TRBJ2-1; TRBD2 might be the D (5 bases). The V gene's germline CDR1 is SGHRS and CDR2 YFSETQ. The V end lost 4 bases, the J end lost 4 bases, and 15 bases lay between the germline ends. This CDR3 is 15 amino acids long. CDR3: CASSPAAGTYNEQFF. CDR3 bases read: TGCGCCAGCAGCCCGGCGGCGGGTACGTACAATGAG. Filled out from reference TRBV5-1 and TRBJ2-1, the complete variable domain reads KAGVTQTPRYLIKTRGQQVTLSCSPISGHRSVSWYQQTPGQGLQFLFEYFSETQRNKGNFPGRFSGRQFSNSRSEMNVSTLELGDSALYLCASSPAAGTYNEQFFGPGTRLTVL.

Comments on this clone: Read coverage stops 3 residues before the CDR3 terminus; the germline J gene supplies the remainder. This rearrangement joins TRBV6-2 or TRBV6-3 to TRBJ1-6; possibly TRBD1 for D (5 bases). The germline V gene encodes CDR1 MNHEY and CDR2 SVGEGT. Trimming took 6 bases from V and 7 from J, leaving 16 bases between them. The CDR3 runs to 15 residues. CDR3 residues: CASSQGWGGNSPLHF. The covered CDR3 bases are TGTGCCAGCAGCCAAGGTTGGGGGGGGAATTCACCC.

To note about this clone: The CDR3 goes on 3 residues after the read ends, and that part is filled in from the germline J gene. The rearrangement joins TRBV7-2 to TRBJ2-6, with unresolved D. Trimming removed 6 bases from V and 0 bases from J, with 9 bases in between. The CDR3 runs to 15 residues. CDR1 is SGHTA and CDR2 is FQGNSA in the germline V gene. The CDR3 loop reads CASSLGSSGANVLTF. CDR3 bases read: TGTGCCAGCAGTCTAGGAAGCTCTGGGGCCAACGTC.

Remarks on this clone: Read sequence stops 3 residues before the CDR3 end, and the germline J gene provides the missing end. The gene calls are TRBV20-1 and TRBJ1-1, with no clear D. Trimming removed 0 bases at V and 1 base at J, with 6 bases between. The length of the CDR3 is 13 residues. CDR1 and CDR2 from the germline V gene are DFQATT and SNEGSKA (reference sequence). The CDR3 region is CSARDMRNTEAFF. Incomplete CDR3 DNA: TGCAGTGCTAGAGATATGCGGAACACTGAA.

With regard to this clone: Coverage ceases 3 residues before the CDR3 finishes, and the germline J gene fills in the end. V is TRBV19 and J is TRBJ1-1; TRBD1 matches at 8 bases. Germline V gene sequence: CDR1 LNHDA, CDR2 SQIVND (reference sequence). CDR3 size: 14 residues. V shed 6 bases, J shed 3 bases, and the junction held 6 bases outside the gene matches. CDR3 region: CASSPGGRDTEAFF. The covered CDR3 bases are TGTGCCAGTAGCCCAGGGGGCAGGGACACTGAA.

The CDR3 bases that were read are TGCAGTGCCCCATGGCCAGATACG. It translates to CSAPWPDT. The complete CDR3 sequence is CSAPWPDTQYF. The rearrangement joins TRBV20-1 to TRBJ2-3; D is ambiguous. The CDR3 goes on 3 residues after the read ends, and that part is filled in from the germline J gene. This CDR3 is built from 11 residues. The V end was cut by 6 bases, the J end by 4 bases, with 8 bases between. The germline V gene has CDR1 DFQATT and CDR2 SNEGSKA (reference sequence).

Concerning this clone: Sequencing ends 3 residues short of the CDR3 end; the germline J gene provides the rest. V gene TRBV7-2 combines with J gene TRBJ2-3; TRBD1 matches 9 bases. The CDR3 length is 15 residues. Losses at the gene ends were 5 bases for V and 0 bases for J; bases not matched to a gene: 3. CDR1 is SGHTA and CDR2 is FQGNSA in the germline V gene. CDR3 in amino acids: CASSPQGASTDTQYF. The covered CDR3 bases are TGTGCCAGCAGCCCACAGGGGGCTAGCACAGATACG.

The CDR3: CSVEGRRRQGGGLGTEAFF. The CDR3 DNA, read in part, is TGCAGCGTTGAAGGACGCCGTAGGCAGGGAGGAGGGTTAGGTACTGAA. The chain is built from TRBV29-1 and TRBJ1-1; D might be TRBD1 (5 bases). The sequence runs out 3 residues before the end of the CDR3; the remainder is reconstructed from the germline J gene. V lost 1 base, J lost 5 bases, and 29 bases lay in between. The CDR3 runs to 19 residues. CDR1 is SQVTM, CDR2 ANQGSEA, per germline.

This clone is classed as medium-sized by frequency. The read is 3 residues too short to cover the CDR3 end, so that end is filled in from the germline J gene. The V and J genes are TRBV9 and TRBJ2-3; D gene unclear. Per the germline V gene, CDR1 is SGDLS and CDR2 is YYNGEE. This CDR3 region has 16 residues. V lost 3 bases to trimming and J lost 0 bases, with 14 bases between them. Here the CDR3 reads CASSAQTVPSTDTQYF. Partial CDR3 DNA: TGTGCCAGCAGCGCTCAGACTGTCCCTAGCACAGATACG.

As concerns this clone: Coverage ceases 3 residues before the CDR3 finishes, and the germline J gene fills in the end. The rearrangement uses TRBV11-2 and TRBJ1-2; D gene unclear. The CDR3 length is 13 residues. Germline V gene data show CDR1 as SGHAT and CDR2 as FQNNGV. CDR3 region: CASSLRRKTFYTF. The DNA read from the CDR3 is TGTGCCAGCAGCTTGCGTAGAAAAACCTTC.

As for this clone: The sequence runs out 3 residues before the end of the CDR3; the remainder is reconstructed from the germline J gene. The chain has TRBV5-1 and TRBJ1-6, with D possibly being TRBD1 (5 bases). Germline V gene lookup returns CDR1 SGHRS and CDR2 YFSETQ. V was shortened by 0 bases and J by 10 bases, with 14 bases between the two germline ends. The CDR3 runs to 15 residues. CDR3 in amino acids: CASSLDGQGGSPLHF. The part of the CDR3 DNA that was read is TGCGCCAGCAGCTTGGATGGGCAGGGCGGATCACCC.

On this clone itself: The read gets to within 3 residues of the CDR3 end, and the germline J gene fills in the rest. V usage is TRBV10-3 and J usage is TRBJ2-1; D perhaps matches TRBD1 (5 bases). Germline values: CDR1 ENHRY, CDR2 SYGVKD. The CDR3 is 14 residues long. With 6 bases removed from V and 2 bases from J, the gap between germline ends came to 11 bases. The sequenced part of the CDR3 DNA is TGTGCCATCAGGACAGATCTCGCCTACAATGAG. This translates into CAIRTDLAYNE. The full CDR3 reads CAIRTDLAYNEQFF.

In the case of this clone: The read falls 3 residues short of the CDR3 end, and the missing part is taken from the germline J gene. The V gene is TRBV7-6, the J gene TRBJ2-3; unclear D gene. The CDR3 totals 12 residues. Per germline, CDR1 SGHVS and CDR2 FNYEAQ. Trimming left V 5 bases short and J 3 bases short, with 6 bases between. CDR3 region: CASSQRTDTQYF. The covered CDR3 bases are TGTGCCAGCAGCCAGAGGACAGATACG.

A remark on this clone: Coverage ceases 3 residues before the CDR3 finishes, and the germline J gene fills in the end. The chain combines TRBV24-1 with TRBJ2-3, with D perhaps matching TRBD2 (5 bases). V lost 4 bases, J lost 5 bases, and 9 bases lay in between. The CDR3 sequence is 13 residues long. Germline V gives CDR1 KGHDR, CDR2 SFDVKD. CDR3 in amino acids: CATSEARVDTQYF. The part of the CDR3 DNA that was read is TGTGCCACCAGTGAGGCGCGGGTAGATACG.

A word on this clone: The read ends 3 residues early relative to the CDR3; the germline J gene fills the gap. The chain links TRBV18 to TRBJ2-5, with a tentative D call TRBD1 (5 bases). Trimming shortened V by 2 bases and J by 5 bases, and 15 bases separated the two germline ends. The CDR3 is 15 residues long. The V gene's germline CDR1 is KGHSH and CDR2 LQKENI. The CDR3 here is CASSPDSVGRETQYF. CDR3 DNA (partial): TGTGCCAGCTCACCAGATTCAGTGGGGCGGGAGACC. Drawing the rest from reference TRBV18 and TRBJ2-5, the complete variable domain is NAGVMQNPRHLVRRRGQEARLRCSPMKGHSHVYWYRQLPEEGLKFMVYLQKENIIDESGMPKERFSAEFPKEGPSILRIQQVVRGDSAAYFCASSPDSVGRETQYFGPGTRLLVL.

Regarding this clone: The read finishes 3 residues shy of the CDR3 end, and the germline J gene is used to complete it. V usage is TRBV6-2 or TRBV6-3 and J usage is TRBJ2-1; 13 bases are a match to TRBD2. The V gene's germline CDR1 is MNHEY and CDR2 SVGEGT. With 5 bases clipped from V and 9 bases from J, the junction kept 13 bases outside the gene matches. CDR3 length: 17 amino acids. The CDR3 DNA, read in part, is TGTGCCAGCAGTCCCATGGAGGGACTAGCGGGAAAAGGTGAG. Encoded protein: CASSPMEGLAGKGE. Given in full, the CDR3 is CASSPMEGLAGKGEQFF.

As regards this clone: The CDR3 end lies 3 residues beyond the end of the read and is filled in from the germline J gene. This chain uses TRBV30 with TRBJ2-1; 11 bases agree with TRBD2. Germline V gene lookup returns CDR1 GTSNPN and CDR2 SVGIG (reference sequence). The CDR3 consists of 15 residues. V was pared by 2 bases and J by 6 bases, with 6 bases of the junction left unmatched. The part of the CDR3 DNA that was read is TGTGCCTGGAGTCCGACTAGCGGGGTGATCAATGAG. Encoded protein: CAWSPTSGVINE. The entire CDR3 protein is CAWSPTSGVINEQFF. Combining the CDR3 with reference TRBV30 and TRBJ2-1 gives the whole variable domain SQTIHQWPATLVQPVGSPLSLECTVEGTSNPNLYWYRQAAGRGLQLLFYSVGIGQISSEVPQNLSASRPQDRQFILSSKKLLLSDSGFYLCAWSPTSGVINEQFFGPGTRLTVL.

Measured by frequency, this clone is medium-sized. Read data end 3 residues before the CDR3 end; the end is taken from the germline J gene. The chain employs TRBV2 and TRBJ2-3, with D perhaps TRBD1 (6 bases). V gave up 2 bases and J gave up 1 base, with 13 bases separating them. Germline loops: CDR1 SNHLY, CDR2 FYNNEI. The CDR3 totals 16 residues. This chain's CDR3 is CASSEWGRGGTDTQYF. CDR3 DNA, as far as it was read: TGTGCCAGCAGTGAATGGGGCAGGGGTGGCACAGATACG. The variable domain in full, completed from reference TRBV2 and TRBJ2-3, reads EPEVTQTPSHQVTQMGQEVILRCVPISNHLYFYWYRQILGQKVEFLVSFYNNEISEKSEIFDDQFSVERPDGSNFTLKIRSTKLEDSAMYFCASSEWGRGGTDTQYFGPGTRLTVL.

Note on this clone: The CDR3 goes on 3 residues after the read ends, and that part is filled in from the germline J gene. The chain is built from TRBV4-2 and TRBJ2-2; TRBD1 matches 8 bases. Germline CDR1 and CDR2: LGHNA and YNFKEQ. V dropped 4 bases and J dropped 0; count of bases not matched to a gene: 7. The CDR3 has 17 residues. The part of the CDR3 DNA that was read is TGTGCCAGCAGCCGAGACAGGACAGGGACGAACACCGGGGAG. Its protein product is CASSRDRTGTNTGE. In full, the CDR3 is CASSRDRTGTNTGELFF.

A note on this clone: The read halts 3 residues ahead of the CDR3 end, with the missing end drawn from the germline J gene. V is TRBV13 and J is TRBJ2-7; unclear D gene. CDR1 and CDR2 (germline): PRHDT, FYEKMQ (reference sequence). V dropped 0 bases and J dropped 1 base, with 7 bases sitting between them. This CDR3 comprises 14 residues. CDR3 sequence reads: CASSLGHGSYEQYF. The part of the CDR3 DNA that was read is TGTGCCAGCAGCTTAGGCCACGGGTCCTACGAG.

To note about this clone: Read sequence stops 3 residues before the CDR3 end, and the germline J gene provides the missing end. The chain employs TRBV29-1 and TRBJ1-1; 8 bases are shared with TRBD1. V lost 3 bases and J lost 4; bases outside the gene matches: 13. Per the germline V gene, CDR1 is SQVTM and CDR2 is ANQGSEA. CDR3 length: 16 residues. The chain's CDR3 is CSVERGQAPWGTEAFF. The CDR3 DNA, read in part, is TGCAGCGTTGAGAGGGGACAGGCCCCTTGGGGCACTGAA.

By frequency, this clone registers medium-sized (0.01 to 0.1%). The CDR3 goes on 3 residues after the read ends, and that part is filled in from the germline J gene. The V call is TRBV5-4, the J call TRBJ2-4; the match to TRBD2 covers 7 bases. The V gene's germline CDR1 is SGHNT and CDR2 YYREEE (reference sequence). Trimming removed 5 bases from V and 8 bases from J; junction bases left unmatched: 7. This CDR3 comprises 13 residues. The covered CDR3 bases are TGTGCCAGCAGTGGGGGGGGACGGGACATT. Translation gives CASSGGGRDI. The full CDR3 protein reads CASSGGGRDIQYF.

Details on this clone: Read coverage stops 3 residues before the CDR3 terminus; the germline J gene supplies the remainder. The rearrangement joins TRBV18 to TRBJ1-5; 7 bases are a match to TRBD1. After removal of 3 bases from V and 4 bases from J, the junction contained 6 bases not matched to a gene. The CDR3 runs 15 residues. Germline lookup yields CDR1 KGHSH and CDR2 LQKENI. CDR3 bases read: TGTGCCAGCTCACCGCAGGGGGAGAGGAATCAGCCC. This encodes CASSPQGERNQP. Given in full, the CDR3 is CASSPQGERNQPQHF.

Partial CDR3 DNA: TGTGCCAGCAGCCAAGATTTCAGGGGAGGTGGC. It specifies CASSQDFRGGG. The complete CDR3 sequence is CASSQDFRGGGYTF. The V gene is TRBV3-1 (or the pseudogene TRBV3-2), the J gene TRBJ1-2; TRBD1 might be the D (6 bases). The CDR3 end is not reached by the read, which stops 3 residues before it; the germline J gene fills it in. Deletions cut 0 bases from V and 7 bases from J, with 12 bases between. This CDR3 contains 14 residues. Germline V gene lookup returns CDR1 LGHDT and CDR2 YNNKEL (reference sequence).

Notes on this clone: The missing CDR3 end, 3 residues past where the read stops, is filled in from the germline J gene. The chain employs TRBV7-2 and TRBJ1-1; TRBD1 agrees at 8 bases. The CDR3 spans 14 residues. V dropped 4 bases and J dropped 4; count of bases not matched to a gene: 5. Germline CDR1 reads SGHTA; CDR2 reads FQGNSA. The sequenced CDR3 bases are TGTGCCAGCAGCTATACAGGGGGTGGCACTGAA. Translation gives CASSYTGGGTE. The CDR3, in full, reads CASSYTGGGTEAFF. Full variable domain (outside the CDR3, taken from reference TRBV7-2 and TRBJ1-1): GAGVSQSPSNKVTEKGKDVELRCDPISGHTALYWYRQSLGQGLEFLIYFQGNSAPDKSGLPSDRFSAERTGGSVSTLTIQRTQQEDSAVYLCASSYTGGGTEAFFGQGTRLTVV.

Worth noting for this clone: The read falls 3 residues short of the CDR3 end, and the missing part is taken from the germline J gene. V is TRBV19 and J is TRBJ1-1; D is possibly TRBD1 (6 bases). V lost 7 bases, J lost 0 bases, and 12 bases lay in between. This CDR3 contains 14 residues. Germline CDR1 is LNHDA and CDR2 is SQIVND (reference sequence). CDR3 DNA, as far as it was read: TGTGCCAGTACCCGGACAGCCATGAACACTGAA. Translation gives CASTRTAMNTE. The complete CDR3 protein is CASTRTAMNTEAFF.

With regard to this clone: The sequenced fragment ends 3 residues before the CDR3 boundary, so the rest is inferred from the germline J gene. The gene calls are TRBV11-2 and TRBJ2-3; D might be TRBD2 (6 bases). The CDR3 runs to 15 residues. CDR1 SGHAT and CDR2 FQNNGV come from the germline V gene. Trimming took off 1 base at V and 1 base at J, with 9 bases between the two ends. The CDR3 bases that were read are TGTGCCAGCAGCTTAGTCCCTAGCGGCACAGATACG. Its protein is CASSLVPSGTDT. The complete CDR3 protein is CASSLVPSGTDTQYF.